This entry is about one T cell receptor beta chain. As yet, its antigen is unknown. Other DNA sequences from this sample encode an identical CDR3 as well. The data were produced by immunoSEQ multiplex PCR, yet TCRdb's version contains in-frame clones alone and is incomplete. This sample has about 680,000 clones, with about 90% found just once. The naive CD8 fraction comprised CD45RO-negative cells positively selected for CCR7 and excluded terminally differentiated effector memory CD45RA+ cells. The data were obtained in a study of shared clonotypes between healthy human individuals. The CDR3 is made up of 14 amino acids. V lost 3 bases to trimming and J lost 1 base, with 7 bases between them. From germline, CDR1 is MDHEN and CDR2 SYDVKM. Study-level findings and limits: Deeper or shallower sequencing was expected to change how clonotypes are shared among donors. Naive CD4 clonotypes overlapped across several donors at approximately 5.5%. Larger richness was generally estimated for naive than memory subsets.

This rearrangement joins TRBV28 to TRBJ2-1; D gene unclear. This receptor was obtained from a man aged 25 to 40 in good health. The material sequenced was naive CD8+ T cells sorted from blood. The CDR3 protein is CASSFGSSYNEQFF. The CDR3 nucleotides read TGTGCCAGCAGTTTCGGGTCGTCCTACAATGAGCAGTTCTTC.